This TCR beta chain was sequenced during a study of neurological immune-mediated disorders. Study-wide points: Multiple sclerosis was found to have the least TCR clonal expansion, below healthy controls, and HTLV-1-associated myelopathy the most.

The cDNA was generated through 5'RACE incorporating 10-nucleotide random UMIs. TCRdb called the 5' RACE reads again in MiXCR, with one record for every CDR3 protein. Here the sample spans around 40,000 distinct CDR3 sequences, just under 7.5% being singletons. On this clonotype itself: Its antigen is still unknown.

The CDR3 is made up of 14 amino acids. Germline lookup yields CDR1 SGHNT and CDR2 YYREEE (reference sequence). V dropped 4 bases and J dropped 8 bases, with 15 bases sitting between them. V is TRBV5-4 and J is TRBJ2-2; D assignment may be TRBD1 or TRBD2 (6 bases each). The TCR was taken from a man aged 50-60 years in good health. Sequenced: CD4+ T cells from blood. The CDR3 DNA sequence: TGTGCCAGCAGCGGGGGGCCGCAGGAGGGGGAGCTGTTTTTT. Protein: CASSGGPQEGELFF.